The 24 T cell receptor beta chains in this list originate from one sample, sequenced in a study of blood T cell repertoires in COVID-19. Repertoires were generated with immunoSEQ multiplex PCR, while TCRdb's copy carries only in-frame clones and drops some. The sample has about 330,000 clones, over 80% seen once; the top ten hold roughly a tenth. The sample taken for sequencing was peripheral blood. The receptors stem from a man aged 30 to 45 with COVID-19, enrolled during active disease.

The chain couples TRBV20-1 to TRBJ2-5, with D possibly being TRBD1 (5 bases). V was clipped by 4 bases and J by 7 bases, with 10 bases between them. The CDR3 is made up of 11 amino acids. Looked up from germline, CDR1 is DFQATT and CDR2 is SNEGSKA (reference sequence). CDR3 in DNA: TGCAGTGCTACCGGTGGGGCGACCCAGTACTTC. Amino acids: CSATGGATQYF.

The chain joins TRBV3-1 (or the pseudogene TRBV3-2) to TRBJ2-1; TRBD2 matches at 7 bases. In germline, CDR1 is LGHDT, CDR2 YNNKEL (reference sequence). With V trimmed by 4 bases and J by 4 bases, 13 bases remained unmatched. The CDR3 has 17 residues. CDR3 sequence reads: CASSRSPFLAAYNEQFF. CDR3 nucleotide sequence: TGTGCCAGCAGCCGATCCCCTTTCCTAGCGGCATACAATGAGCAGTTCTTC.

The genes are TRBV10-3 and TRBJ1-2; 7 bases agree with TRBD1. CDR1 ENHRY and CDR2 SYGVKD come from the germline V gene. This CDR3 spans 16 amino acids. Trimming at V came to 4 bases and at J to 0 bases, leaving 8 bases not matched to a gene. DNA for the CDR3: TGTGCCATCAGTGGGGCAGACAGGGACCCTAACTATGGCTACACCTTC. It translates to CAISGADRDPNYGYTF.

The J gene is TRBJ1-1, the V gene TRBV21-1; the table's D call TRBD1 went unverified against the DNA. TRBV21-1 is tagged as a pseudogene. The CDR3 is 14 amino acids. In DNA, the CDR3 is TGTGCCAGCAGCAAAAGGGACAGCTGCACTGAAGCTTTCTTT. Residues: CASSKRDSCTEAFF.

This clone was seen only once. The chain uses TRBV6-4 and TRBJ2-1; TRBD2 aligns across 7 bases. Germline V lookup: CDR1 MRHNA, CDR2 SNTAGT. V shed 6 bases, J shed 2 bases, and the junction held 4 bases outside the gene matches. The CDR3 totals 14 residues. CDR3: CASSRGETYNEQFF. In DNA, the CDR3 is TGTGCCAGCAGCCGGGGGGAGACCTACAATGAGCAGTTCTTC.

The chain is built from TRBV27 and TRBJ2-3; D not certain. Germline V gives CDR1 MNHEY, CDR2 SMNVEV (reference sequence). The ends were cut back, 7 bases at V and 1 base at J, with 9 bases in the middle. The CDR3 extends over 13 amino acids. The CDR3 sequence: CASNRRGTDTQYF. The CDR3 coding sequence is TGTGCCAGCAATAGGAGAGGCACAGATACGCAGTATTTT.

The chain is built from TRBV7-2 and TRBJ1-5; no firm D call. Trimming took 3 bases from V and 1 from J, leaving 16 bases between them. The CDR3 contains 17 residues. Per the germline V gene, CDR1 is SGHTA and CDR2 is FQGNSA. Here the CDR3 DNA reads TGTGCCAGCAGCTTGTTTGGGAGTCGTTTAAGCAATCAGCCCCAGCATTTT. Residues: CASSLFGSRLSNQPQHF.

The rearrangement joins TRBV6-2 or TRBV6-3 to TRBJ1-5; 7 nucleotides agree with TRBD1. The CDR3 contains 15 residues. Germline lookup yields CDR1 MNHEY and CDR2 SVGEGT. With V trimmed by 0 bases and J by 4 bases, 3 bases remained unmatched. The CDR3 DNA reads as TGTGCCAGCAGTTACTCGGGCAGGGGGAATCAGCCCCAGCATTTT. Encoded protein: CASSYSGRGNQPQHF.

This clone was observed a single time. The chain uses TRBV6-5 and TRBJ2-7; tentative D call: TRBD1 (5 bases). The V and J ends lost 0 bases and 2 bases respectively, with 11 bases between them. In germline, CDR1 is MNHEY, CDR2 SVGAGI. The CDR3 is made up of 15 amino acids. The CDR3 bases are TGTGCCAGCAGTTACTCGAAAGGGGCTGCCTACGAGCAGTACTTC. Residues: CASSYSKGAAYEQYF.

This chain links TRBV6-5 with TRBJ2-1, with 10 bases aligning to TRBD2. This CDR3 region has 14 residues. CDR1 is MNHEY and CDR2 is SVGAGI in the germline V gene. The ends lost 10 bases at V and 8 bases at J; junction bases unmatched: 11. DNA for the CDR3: TGTGCCACCATTATCTTAGCGGGAGGTCATGAGCAGTTCTTC. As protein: CATIILAGGHEQFF.

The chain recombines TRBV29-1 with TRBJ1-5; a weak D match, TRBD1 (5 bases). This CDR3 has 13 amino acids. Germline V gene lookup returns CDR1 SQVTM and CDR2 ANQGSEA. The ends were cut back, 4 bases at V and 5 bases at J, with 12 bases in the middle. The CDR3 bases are TGCAGCGTTGTTAGTGGGGCGGATCAGCCCCAGCATTTT. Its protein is CSVVSGADQPQHF.

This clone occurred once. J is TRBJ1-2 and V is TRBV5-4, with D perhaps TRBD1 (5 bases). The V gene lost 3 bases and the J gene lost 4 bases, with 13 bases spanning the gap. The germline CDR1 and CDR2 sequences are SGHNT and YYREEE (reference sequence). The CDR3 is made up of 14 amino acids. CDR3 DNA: TGTGCCAGCAGCTCTGCAGGGTCTCCCTATGGCTACACCTTC. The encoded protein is CASSSAGSPYGYTF.

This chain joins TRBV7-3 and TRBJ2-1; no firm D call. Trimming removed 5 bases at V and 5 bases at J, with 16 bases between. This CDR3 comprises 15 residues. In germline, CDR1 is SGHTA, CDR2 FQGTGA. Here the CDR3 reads CASSPRSGEDNEQFF. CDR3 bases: TGTGCCAGCAGCCCAAGATCCGGAGAGGACAATGAGCAGTTCTTC.

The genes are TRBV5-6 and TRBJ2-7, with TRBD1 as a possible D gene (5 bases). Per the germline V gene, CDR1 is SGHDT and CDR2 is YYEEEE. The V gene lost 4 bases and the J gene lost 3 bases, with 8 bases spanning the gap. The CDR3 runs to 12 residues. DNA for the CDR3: TGTGCCAGCAGCATCAGGGACTACGAGCAGTACTTC. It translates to CASSIRDYEQYF.

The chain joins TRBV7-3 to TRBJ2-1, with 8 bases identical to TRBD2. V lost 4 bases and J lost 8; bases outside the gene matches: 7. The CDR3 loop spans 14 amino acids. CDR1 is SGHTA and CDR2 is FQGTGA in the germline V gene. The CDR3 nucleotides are TGTGCCAGCAGCTCACGGGGGGGCATCGATGAGCAGTTCTTC. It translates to CASSSRGGIDEQFF.

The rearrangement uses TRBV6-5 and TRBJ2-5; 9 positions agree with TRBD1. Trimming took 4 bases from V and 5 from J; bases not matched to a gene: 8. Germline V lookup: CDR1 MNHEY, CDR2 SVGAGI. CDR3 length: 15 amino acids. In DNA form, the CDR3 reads TGTGCCAGCAGTTTATATACAGGGGGCTCGGAGACCCAGTACTTC. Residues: CASSLYTGGSETQYF.

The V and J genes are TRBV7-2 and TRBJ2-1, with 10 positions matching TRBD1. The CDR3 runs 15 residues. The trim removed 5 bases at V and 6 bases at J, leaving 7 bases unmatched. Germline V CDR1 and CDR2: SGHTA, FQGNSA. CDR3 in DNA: TGTGCCAGCAGCCGGCTTGGGACAGGGGTCAATGAGCAGTTCTTC. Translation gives CASSRLGTGVNEQFF.

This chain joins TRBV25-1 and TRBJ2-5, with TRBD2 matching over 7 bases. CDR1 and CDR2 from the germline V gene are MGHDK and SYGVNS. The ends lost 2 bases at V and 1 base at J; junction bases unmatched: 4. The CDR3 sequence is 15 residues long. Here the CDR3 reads CASSEGAGPQETQYF. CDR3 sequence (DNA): TGTGCCAGCAGTGAAGGAGCGGGGCCCCAAGAGACCCAGTACTTC.

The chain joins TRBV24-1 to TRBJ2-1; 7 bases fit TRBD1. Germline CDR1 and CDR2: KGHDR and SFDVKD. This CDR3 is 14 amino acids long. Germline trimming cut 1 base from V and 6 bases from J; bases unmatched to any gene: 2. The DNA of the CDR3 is TGTGCCACCAGTGATTTTGGGACAGTCAATGAGCAGTTCTTC. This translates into CATSDFGTVNEQFF.

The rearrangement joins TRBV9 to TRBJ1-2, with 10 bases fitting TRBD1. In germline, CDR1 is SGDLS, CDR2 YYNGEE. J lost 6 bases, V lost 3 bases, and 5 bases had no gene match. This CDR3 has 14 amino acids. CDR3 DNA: TGTGCCAGCAGCGCTGGCGACAGGGGGCATGGCTACACCTTC. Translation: CASSAGDRGHGYTF.

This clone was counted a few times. Here the CDR3 reads CASRFGTGGNTIYF. Here the CDR3 DNA reads TGTGCCAGCAGATTTGGGACAGGGGGAAACACCATATATTTT. The chain combines TRBV6-5 with TRBJ1-3; the match to TRBD1 covers 9 bases. The V gene's germline CDR1 is MNHEY and CDR2 SVGAGI. Trimming took 6 bases from V and 4 from J; bases not matched to a gene: 4. This CDR3 spans 14 amino acids.

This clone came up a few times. CDR3 DNA: TGTGCCAGCAGCGACGACAGGGCGTCACGGACTGAAGCTTTCTTT. This codes for CASSDDRASRTEAFF. The gene calls are TRBV9 and TRBJ1-1; 7 bases align to TRBD1. V was clipped by 3 bases and J by 5 bases; unmatched bases: 10. CDR1 and CDR2 from the germline V gene are SGDLS and YYNGEE. This CDR3 spans 15 amino acids.

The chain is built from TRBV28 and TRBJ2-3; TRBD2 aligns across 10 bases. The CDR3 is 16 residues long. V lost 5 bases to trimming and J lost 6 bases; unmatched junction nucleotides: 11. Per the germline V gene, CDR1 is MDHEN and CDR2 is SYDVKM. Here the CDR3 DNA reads TGTGCCAGCAGTCCAAGCGGGAGGGCCTGGGGGGATACGCAGTATTTT. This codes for CASSPSGRAWGDTQYF.

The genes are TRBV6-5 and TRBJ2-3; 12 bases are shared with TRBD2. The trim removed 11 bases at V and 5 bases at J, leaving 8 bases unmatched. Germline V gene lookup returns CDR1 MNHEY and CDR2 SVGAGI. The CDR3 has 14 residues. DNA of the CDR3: TGTGCCGGCCAACTAGCGGGGGGTAGAGATACGCAGTATTTT. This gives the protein CAGQLAGGRDTQYF.